This T cell receptor beta chain was documented in a study of blood T cell repertoires in COVID-19. The V end was cut by 6 bases, the J end by 2 bases, with 17 bases between. CDR3 length equals 17 residues. In germline, CDR1 is MDHEN, CDR2 SYDVKM. Repertoires were generated with immunoSEQ multiplex PCR, while TCRdb's copy carries only in-frame clones and drops some. This sample carries some 180,000 clones, more than 80% of them seen once, and the ten largest clones take less than 9%. The sequenced sample consisted of peripheral blood. The J gene is TRBJ1-6, the V gene TRBV28, with D possibly TRBD1 on 6 matching bases. The source of this sequence is a woman aged 60-70 years with acute or convalescent COVID-19. This chain's CDR3 is CASRGYRGGPYNSPLHF. The DNA of the CDR3 is TGTGCCAGCAGGGGTTATAGGGGGGGCCCCTATAATTCACCCCTCCACTTT.